Following are 18 T cell receptor beta chains from one sample sequenced in a study of blood T cell repertoires in COVID-19. The repertoire was sequenced with immunoSEQ multiplex PCR; TCRdb's copy has only in-frame clones and lacks some. The sample comprises 300,000 or so clones, 87% of which are singletons, and 7.8% rests with the top ten. Sequences were obtained from peripheral blood. These receptors originate from a woman aged 45-60 years who had recovered from COVID-19.

J is TRBJ2-2 and V is TRBV11-2; the D gene is possibly TRBD2 (7 bases). From germline, CDR1 is SGHAT and CDR2 FQNNGV. The CDR3 has 12 residues. The V end lost 8 bases, the J end lost 5 bases, and 9 bases lay between the germline ends. The DNA of the CDR3 is TGTGCCAGCGGGGGGGCGACCGGGGAGCTGTTTTTT. Translation: CASGGATGELFF.

The chain combines TRBV9 with TRBJ1-1, with D unclear. This CDR3 region has 13 residues. Trimming removed 3 bases at V and 1 base at J, with 7 bases between. The germline V gene encodes CDR1 SGDLS and CDR2 YYNGEE. This CDR3 reads CASSGPGNTEAFF. For the CDR3, the DNA is TGTGCCAGCAGCGGGCCGGGGAACACTGAAGCTTTCTTT.

The chain links TRBV6-1 to TRBJ1-4, with D maybe TRBD1 (5 bases). CDR3 size: 15 residues. V was clipped by 0 bases and J by 7 bases, with 12 bases between them. In germline, CDR1 is MNHNS, CDR2 SASEGT. The CDR3 nucleotides are TGTGCCAGCAGTGAAGCCGGGTGGGGGGGTGAAAAACTGTTTTTT. The encoded protein is CASSEAGWGGEKLFF.

This rearrangement joins TRBV7-9 to TRBJ1-5, with D unclear. Germline V gene data show CDR1 as SEHNR and CDR2 as FQNEAQ (reference sequence). Trimming stripped 1 base from V and 3 bases from J, with 10 bases between. The CDR3 totals 15 residues. This chain's CDR3 is CASSLVPRSNQPQHF. In DNA form, the CDR3 reads TGTGCCAGCAGCTTAGTCCCCCGGTCCAATCAGCCCCAGCATTTT.

This clone has a handful of counts. The chain combines TRBV29-1 with TRBJ2-4; D remains unclear. V was clipped by 1 base and J by 0 bases, with 7 bases between them. This CDR3 contains 14 residues. Germline CDR1 reads SQVTM; CDR2 reads ANQGSEA. In nucleotides, the CDR3 is TGCAGCGTTGAAGGGGCCGTAGCCAAAAACATTCAGTACTTC. As protein: CSVEGAVAKNIQYF.

The table lists this clone with many counts. The rearrangement joins TRBV6-2 or TRBV6-3 to TRBJ1-1; the match to TRBD1 covers 7 bases. With V trimmed by 5 bases and J by 0 bases, 9 bases remained unmatched. Germline CDR1 MNHEY, CDR2 SVGEGT. The CDR3 is 16 amino acids. This CDR3 reads CASSPQGSSMNTEAFF. CDR3 nucleotide sequence: TGTGCCAGCAGTCCACAGGGGTCCTCCATGAACACTGAAGCTTTCTTT.

The chain carries TRBV5-1 and TRBJ2-2; the D gene is possibly TRBD2 (5 bases). CDR1 and CDR2 from the germline V gene are SGHRS and YFSETQ. V lost 1 base and J 1 base, leaving 11 bases between the germline ends. The CDR3 sequence is 16 residues long. The CDR3 reads CASSLSGGGNTGELFF. CDR3 coding DNA: TGCGCCAGCAGCTTGAGTGGTGGAGGGAACACCGGGGAGCTGTTTTTT.

V usage is TRBV18 and J usage is TRBJ1-1, with TRBD1 matching 9 bases. With V trimmed by 4 bases and J by 2 bases, 2 bases remained unmatched. Germline V gene lookup returns CDR1 KGHSH and CDR2 LQKENI. The CDR3 is made up of 14 amino acids. The DNA for the CDR3 is TGTGCCAGCTCACAGGACAGGGGTAACACTGAAGCTTTCTTT. This translates into CASSQDRGNTEAFF.

The chain employs TRBV28 and TRBJ1-2; no firm D call. The V end lost 2 bases, the J end lost 10 bases, and 20 bases lay between the germline ends. The CDR3 runs to 15 residues. Germline CDR1 MDHEN, CDR2 SYDVKM. The CDR3 nucleotides read TGTGCCAGCAGTTTAGGTTCGGTGGGGAGCCCGGACTACACCTTC. It is translated as CASSLGSVGSPDYTF.

V and J are TRBV7-2 and TRBJ2-5; the match to TRBD2 covers 9 bases. This CDR3 region has 13 residues. Trimming removed 8 bases from V and 5 bases from J; junction bases left unmatched: 6. Germline V gene sequence: CDR1 SGHTA, CDR2 FQGNSA. In nucleotides, the CDR3 is TGTGCCAGCCGAGCGGGAGGCGTGGAGACCCAGTACTTC. Translation: CASRAGGVETQYF.

Concerning this clone: Other nucleotide sequences from this sample produce the same CDR3. The chain joins TRBV7-9 to TRBJ2-7, with no clear D. Between the trimmed V and J ends, which lost 4 bases and 3 bases, there was a span of 4 bases. The CDR3 runs 11 residues. Germline lookup yields CDR1 SEHNR and CDR2 FQNEAQ (reference sequence). The CDR3 DNA reads TGTGCCAGCAGCTCCCACTACGAGCAGTACTTC. This translates into CASSSHYEQYF.

The J gene is TRBJ2-3, the V gene TRBV4-3; D ambiguous. Trimming removed 4 bases at V and 7 bases at J, with 12 bases between. Germline V gene data show CDR1 as LGHNA and CDR2 as YSLEER. The CDR3 loop spans 13 amino acids. As DNA, the CDR3 is TGCGCCAGCAGCCCGGAGCTTAGGAATACGCAGTATTTT. Its translation is CASSPELRNTQYF.

The chain uses TRBV28 and TRBJ1-5; possibly TRBD1 for D (5 bases). Trimming took 3 bases from V and 3 from J, leaving 12 bases between them. Germline V gives CDR1 MDHEN, CDR2 SYDVKM. This CDR3 is 15 amino acids long. The CDR3: CASSFPSGHNQPQHF. In DNA form, the CDR3 reads TGTGCCAGCAGTTTTCCGTCAGGGCACAATCAGCCCCAGCATTTT.

The chain links TRBV5-6 to TRBJ1-5, with a tentative D call TRBD1 (5 bases). CDR1 SGHDT and CDR2 YYEEEE come from the germline V gene. V was trimmed by 0 bases and J by 7 bases, leaving 8 bases between them. CDR3 length: 13 residues. This CDR3 is CASSLARAQPQHF. Written as DNA, the CDR3 is TGTGCCAGCAGCTTGGCCAGGGCCCAGCCCCAGCATTTT.

This chain links TRBV9 with TRBJ1-6, with 7 bases aligning to TRBD1. The CDR3 consists of 15 residues. Germline CDR1 is SGDLS and CDR2 is YYNGEE. Germline trimming cut 1 base from V and 7 bases from J; bases unmatched to any gene: 5. The CDR3 DNA is TGTGCCAGCAGCGTACTAGGGGGCCCCAATTCACCCCTCCACTTT. This codes for CASSVLGGPNSPLHF.

The rearrangement uses TRBV9 and TRBJ2-6; TRBD1 is a possible D gene (5 bases). Germline-derived CDR1 and CDR2 are SGDLS and YYNGEE. This CDR3 contains 17 residues. V dropped 4 bases and J dropped 0 bases, with 14 bases sitting between them. As DNA, the CDR3 is TGTGCCAGCAGCCCCCGACCGACAGCCTCTGGGGCCAACGTCCTGACTTTC. Its protein is CASSPRPTASGANVLTF. The full variable domain, in which reference TRBV9 and TRBJ2-6 provide the parts outside the CDR3, is DSGVTQTPKHLITATGQRVTLRCSPRSGDLSVYWYQQSLDQGLQFLIQYYNGEERAKGNILERFSAQQFPDLHSELNLSSLELGDSALYFCASSPRPTASGANVLTFGAGSRLTVL.

The chain is built from TRBV28 and TRBJ1-3; D not certain. CDR1 and CDR2 from the germline V gene are MDHEN and SYDVKM. The length of the CDR3 is 14 residues. V was pared by 6 bases and J by 0 bases, with 9 bases between. The CDR3 sequence is CASSNGGSGNTIYF. In DNA, the CDR3 is TGTGCCAGCAGCAACGGAGGCTCTGGAAACACCATATATTTT.

This chain links TRBV29-1 with TRBJ2-3, with TRBD2 matching 9 bases. This CDR3 spans 14 amino acids. V dropped 6 bases and J dropped 1; count of bases not matched to a gene: 5. Germline CDR1 reads SQVTM; CDR2 reads ANQGSEA. The CDR3 here is CSVASGVGTDTQYF. CDR3 nucleotide sequence: TGCAGCGTGGCTAGCGGGGTCGGCACAGATACGCAGTATTTT.